The rows below give T cell receptor beta chains drawn from one sample of a study of OX40 agonist ivuxolimab in advanced cancers. This table comes from immunoSEQ multiplex PCR, and its TCRdb copy is limited to in-frame clones, with some not included. The sample includes around 76,000 clones, 75% to 85% of them seen just once. The specimen comprised CD4+ or CD8+ T cells sorted from blood, sampled in a trial of the OX40 agonist ivuxolimab. All receptors come from an adult with an advanced solid tumor such as melanoma, head and neck, liver or kidney cancer. Both conserved end residues are part of each CDR3. D genes are given only for firm matches. Clone sizes are given selectively: once, few, many, or a class where the clone is expanded.

J gene | clone size | D gene | V gene | CDR3 protein | CDR3 DNA
TRBJ1-4 | once | . | TRBV18 | CASSPTESGGRGTNEKLFF | TGTGCCAGCTCACCTACCGAGTCGGGGGGCAGAGGAACTAATGAAAAACTGTTTTTT
TRBJ2-7 | . | TRBD2 | TRBV2 | CASSEAGLAYEQYF | TGTGCCAGCAGTGAAGCCGGACTAGCCTACGAGCAGTACTTC
TRBJ2-7 | . | TRBD1 | TRBV4-3 | CASSQDSGGTGGLYEQYF | TGCGCCAGCAGCCAAGATTCGGGGGGGACAGGGGGCTTGTACGAGCAGTACTTC
TRBJ2-1 | . | TRBD1 | TRBV7-2 | CASSTGTVTINEQFF | TGTGCCAGCAGCACAGGGACAGTAACGATCAATGAGCAGTTCTTC
TRBJ1-1 | . | TRBD1 | TRBV29-1 | CSGGQDTEAFF | TGCAGCGGCGGACAGGACACTGAAGCTTTCTTT
TRBJ1-1 | . | TRBD1 | TRBV6-1 | CASSERRDSPRTEAFF | TGTGCCAGCAGTGAACGTAGGGACAGCCCACGGACTGAAGCTTTCTTT
TRBJ2-7 | . | . | TRBV5-1 | CASSYDRTRTSYEQYF | TGCGCCAGCAGCTACGACCGGACAAGAACCTCCTACGAGCAGTACTTC
TRBJ2-5 | . | TRBD1 | TRBV7-7 | CASSLQGSAGETQYF | TGTGCTAGCAGTTTACAGGGGTCAGCCGGGGAGACCCAGTACTTC
TRBJ1-2 | many | TRBD1 | TRBV19 | CASIGQDFYGYTF | TGTGCCAGCATCGGACAGGACTTCTATGGCTACACCTTC
TRBJ1-1 | once | . | TRBV7-2 | CASSPSTVWNTEAFF | TGTGCCAGCAGCCCCTCGACAGTATGGAACACTGAAGCTTTCTTT
TRBJ2-7 | . | TRBD1 | TRBV27 | CASSLLGQGLYEQYF | TGTGCCAGCAGTTTATTGGGACAGGGTTTATACGAGCAGTACTTC
TRBJ2-3 | once | . | TRBV5-5 | CASSFRGAGGDTQYF | TGTGCCAGCAGCTTTCGGGGGGCAGGTGGAGATACGCAGTATTTT
TRBJ2-1 | . | TRBD2 | TRBV5-1 | CASSLFSGGAYNEQFF | TGCGCCAGCAGCCTATTTAGCGGGGGGGCCTACAATGAGCAGTTCTTC
TRBJ2-7 | . | . | TRBV10-3 | CAISRDSYEQYF | TGTGCCATCAGCAGGGACTCCTACGAGCAGTACTTC
TRBJ2-2 | . | . | TRBV9 | CASSVGADRFTSGELFF | TGTGCCAGCAGCGTAGGGGCTGACAGGTTTACATCCGGGGAGCTGTTTTTT
TRBJ1-4 | . | . | TRBV6-1 | CASSEASRGDEKLFF | TGTGCCAGCAGTGAGGCGAGCAGGGGAGATGAAAAACTGTTTTTT
TRBJ2-1 | once | . | TRBV6-1 | CASGGSEQFF | TGTGCCAGCGGGGGCTCTGAGCAGTTCTTC
TRBJ1-5 | . | . | TRBV15 | CATSRDRGGGNQPQHF | TGTGCCACCAGCAGAGATAGGGGGGGCGGTAATCAGCCCCAGCATTTT
TRBJ2-7 | . | TRBD2 | TRBV13 | CASSSTQRGGPYEQYF | TGTGCCAGCAGCTCCACCCAGCGGGGGGGCCCCTACGAGCAGTACTTC
TRBJ1-1 | . | . | TRBV15 | CATSRDPLNTEAFF | TGTGCCACCAGCAGAGATCCCCTGAACACTGAAGCTTTCTTT
TRBJ2-4 | . | TRBD2 | TRBV5-6 | CASSAGGTAKNIQYF | TGTGCCAGCAGCGCGGGGGGGACAGCCAAAAACATTCAGTACTTC
TRBJ2-1 | once | TRBD2 | TRBV11-2 | CASSLRLAGGSYNEQFF | TGTGCCAGCAGCTTAAGACTAGCGGGGGGTTCCTACAATGAGCAGTTCTTC
TRBJ2-3 | . | . | TRBV6-6 | CASRATRGTDTQYF | TGTGCCAGCAGAGCGACTAGGGGCACAGATACGCAGTATTTT
TRBJ2-1 | . | . | TRBV2 | CASSPDGNEQFF | TGTGCCAGCAGCCCGGACGGGAATGAGCAGTTCTTC
TRBJ2-2 | . | . | TRBV7-2 | CASSLGAVNTGELFF | TGTGCCAGCAGCCTCGGTGCGGTGAACACCGGGGAGCTGTTTTTT
TRBJ2-2 | . | . | TRBV5-1 | CASSSDGNTGELFF | TGCGCCAGCAGCTCGGACGGGAACACCGGGGAGCTGTTTTTT
TRBJ2-7 | . | . | TRBV7-2 | CASSPLPGSFYEQYF | TGTGCCAGCAGCCCTCTCCCGGGGAGCTTCTACGAGCAGTACTTC
TRBJ1-2 | . | TRBD1 | TRBV6-1 | CASSVPRTGANYGYTF | TGTGCCAGCAGTGTCCCCCGGACAGGTGCAAACTATGGCTACACCTTC
TRBJ1-5 | . | . | TRBV4-3 | CASSQEGGYSQPQHF | TGCGCCAGCAGCCAAGAGGGCGGGTACAGCCAGCCCCAGCATTTT
TRBJ2-1 | once | TRBD2 | TRBV5-1 | CASSLRGYGTTDEQFF | TGCGCCAGCAGCTTAAGGGGATATGGGACTACCGATGAGCAGTTCTTC
TRBJ2-5 | . | TRBD1 | TRBV11-2 | CASSSLEGAGETQYF | TGTGCCAGCAGCTCCCTTGAGGGGGCTGGGGAGACCCAGTACTTC
TRBJ2-5 | . | . | TRBV10-2 | CASRIGGEGETQYF | TGCGCCAGCAGGATCGGGGGAGAGGGGGAGACCCAGTACTTC
TRBJ1-3 | . | . | TRBV10-1 | CASSESSGVGNTIYF | TGCGCCAGCAGTGAGTCTTCAGGGGTCGGAAACACCATATATTTT
TRBJ2-7 | . | . | TRBV19 | CASSSSYEQYF | TGTGCCAGTAGTTCGTCCTACGAGCAGTACTTC
TRBJ2-5 | . | TRBD2 | TRBV7-6 | CASSLLAGDQETQYF | TGTGCCAGCAGCTTACTAGCGGGCGACCAGGAGACCCAGTACTTC
TRBJ2-7 | . | . | TRBV5-5 | CASSFGDTLYYEQYF | TGTGCCAGCAGCTTCGGGGACACCCTTTACTACGAGCAGTACTTC
TRBJ2-1 | . | TRBD2 | TRBV11-3 | CASSVSGGPYNEQFF | TGTGCCAGCAGCGTTAGCGGGGGTCCCTACAATGAGCAGTTCTTC
TRBJ2-1 | once | TRBD1 | TRBV6-5 | CASSYPGQGRVGEQFF | TGTGCCAGCAGTTACCCGGGACAGGGAAGGGTCGGTGAGCAGTTCTTC
TRBJ1-1 | . | . | TRBV6-6 | CASTLGGGVNTEAFF | TGTGCCAGCACTTTGGGGGGAGGGGTGAACACTGAAGCTTTCTTT
TRBJ1-3 | . | . | TRBV6-5 | CASSYSRTSGNTIYF | TGTGCCAGCAGTTATTCCAGAACCTCTGGAAACACCATATATTTT
TRBJ2-2 | . | . | TRBV27 | CASFKFGGAGELFF | TGTGCCTCATTCAAGTTCGGAGGGGCCGGGGAGCTGTTTTTT
TRBJ1-1 | . | TRBD1 | TRBV6-5 | CASSATGVAFF | TGTGCCAGCAGTGCTACAGGGGTCGCTTTCTTT
TRBJ2-7 | once | TRBD2 | TRBV4-3 | CASSQKVGGSYEQYF | TGCGCCAGCAGCCAAAAGGTGGGGGGGTCCTACGAGCAGTACTTC
TRBJ2-7 | . | . | TRBV11-2 | CASTKTVVRQGKGEQYF | TGTGCCAGCACCAAGACGGTTGTGAGGCAGGGTAAGGGCGAGCAGTACTTC
TRBJ1-1 | many | . | TRBV10-3 | CAISEQGGTEAFF | TGTGCCATCAGTGAACAGGGAGGGACTGAAGCTTTCTTT
TRBJ2-1 | once | TRBD2 | TRBV5-1 | CASSLVSGLEGEQFF | TGCGCCAGCAGCTTGGTGTCGGGACTAGAGGGTGAGCAGTTCTTC
TRBJ1-1 | . | . | TRBV27 | CASSLFVGQGITEAFF | TGTGCCAGCAGTTTATTCGTGGGGCAGGGGATAACTGAAGCTTTCTTT
TRBJ2-1 | few | . | TRBV10-1 | CASSDSSLWNEQFF | TGCGCCAGCAGTGATAGTAGCCTTTGGAATGAGCAGTTCTTC